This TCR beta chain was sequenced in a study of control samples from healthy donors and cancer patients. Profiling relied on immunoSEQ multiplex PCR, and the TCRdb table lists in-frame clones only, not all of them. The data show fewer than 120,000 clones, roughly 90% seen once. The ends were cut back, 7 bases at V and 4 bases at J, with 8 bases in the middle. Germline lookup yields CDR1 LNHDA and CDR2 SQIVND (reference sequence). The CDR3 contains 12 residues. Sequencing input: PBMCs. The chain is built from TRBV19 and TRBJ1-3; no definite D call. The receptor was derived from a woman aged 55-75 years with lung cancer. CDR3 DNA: TGTGCCAGTACCCTCACGGGAAACACCATATATTTT. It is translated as CASTLTGNTIYF.